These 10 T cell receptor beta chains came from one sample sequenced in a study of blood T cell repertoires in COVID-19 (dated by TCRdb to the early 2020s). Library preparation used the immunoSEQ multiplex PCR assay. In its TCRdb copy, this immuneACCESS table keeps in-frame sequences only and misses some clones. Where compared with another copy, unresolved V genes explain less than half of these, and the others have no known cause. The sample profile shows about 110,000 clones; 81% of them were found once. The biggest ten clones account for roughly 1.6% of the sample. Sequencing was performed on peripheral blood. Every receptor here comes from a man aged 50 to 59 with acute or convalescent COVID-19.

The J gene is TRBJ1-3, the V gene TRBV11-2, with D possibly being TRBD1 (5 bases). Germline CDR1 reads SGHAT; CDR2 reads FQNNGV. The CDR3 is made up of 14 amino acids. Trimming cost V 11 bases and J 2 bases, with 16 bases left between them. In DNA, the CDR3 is TGTGCCTGGGCCGGGCAGGGCCCTGGAAACACCATATATTTT. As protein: CAWAGQGPGNTIYF.

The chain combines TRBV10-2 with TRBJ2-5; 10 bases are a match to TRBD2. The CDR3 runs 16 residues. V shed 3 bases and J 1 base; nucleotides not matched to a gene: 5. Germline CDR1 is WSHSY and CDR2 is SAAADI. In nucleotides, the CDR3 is TGCGCCAGCAGTGAAAGCCAGCGGGGGGGCCAAGAGACCCAGTACTTC. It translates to CASSESQRGGQETQYF.

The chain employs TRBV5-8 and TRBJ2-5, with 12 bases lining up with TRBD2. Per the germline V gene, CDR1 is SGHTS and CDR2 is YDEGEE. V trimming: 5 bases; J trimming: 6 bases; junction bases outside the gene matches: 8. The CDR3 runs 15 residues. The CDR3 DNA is TGTGCCAGCAGTTCTAGCGGGGGGGCCTGGAAGACCCAGTACTTC. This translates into CASSSSGGAWKTQYF.

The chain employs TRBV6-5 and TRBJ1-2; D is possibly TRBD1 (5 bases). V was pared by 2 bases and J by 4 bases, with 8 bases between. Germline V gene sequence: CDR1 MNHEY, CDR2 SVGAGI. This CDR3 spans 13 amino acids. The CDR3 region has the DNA TGTGCCAGCAGTTACCAGGGATCCTATGGCTACACCTTC. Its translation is CASSYQGSYGYTF.

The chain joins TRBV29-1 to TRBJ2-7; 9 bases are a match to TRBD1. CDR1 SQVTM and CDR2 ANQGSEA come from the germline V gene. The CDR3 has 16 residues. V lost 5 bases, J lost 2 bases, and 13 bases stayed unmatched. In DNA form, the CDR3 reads TGCAGCGTTTCCGGTTTATTGACAGGGGGGGCCTACGAGCAGTACTTC. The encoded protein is CSVSGLLTGGAYEQYF.

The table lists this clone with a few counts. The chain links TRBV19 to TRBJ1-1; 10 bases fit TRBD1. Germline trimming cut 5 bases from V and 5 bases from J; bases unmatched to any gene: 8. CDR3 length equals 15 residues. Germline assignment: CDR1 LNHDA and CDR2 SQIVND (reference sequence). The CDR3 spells CASSQTGGVKTEAFF. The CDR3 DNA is TGTGCCAGTAGTCAGACAGGGGGCGTCAAAACTGAAGCTTTCTTT.

In nucleotides, the CDR3 is TGTGCCAGCAGTCCTAGCGGGGGGGCCCTCCATGAGCAGTTCTTC. Translation: CASSPSGGALHEQFF. The J gene is TRBJ2-1, the V gene TRBV3-1 (or the pseudogene TRBV3-2); 12 nucleotides line up with TRBD2. The J segment lost 8 bases and the V segment lost 6 bases, leaving 8 bases of the junction unmatched. The CDR3 totals 15 residues. The V gene's germline CDR1 is LGHDT and CDR2 YNNKEL (reference sequence).

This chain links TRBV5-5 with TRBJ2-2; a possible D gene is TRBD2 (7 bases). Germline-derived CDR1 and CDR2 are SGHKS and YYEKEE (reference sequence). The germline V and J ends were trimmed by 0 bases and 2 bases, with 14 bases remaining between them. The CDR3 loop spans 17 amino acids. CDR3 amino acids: CASSLVQGRVNTGELFF. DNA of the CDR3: TGTGCCAGCAGCTTGGTTCAGGGGAGGGTCAACACCGGGGAGCTGTTTTTT.

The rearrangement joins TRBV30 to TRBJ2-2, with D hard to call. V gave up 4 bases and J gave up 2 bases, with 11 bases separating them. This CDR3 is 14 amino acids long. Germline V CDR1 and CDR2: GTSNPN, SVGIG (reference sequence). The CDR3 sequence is CAWNLEINTGELFF. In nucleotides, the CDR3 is TGTGCCTGGAATTTGGAGATAAACACCGGGGAGCTGTTTTTT.

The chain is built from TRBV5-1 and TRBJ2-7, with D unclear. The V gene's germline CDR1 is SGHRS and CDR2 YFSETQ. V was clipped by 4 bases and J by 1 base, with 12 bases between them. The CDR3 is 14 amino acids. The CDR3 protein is CASSPGGKSYEQYV. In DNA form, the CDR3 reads TGCGCCAGCAGCCCTGGTGGCAAATCCTACGAGCAGTACGTC.